This passage covers 14 T cell receptor beta chains from one sample sequenced in a study of cytomegalovirus exposure and HLA in healthy donors. Researchers ran the PCR with 60 Vbeta and 13 Jbeta primers. Some clones are missing from TCRdb's copy, which holds only in-frame ones; the method was immunoSEQ multiplex PCR. Among about 110,000 clones listed, approximately 80% were seen once. The sample consisted of PBMCs. The source of these receptors is a human donor in good health.

The J gene is TRBJ1-1, the V gene TRBV19; 7 bases fit TRBD1. V gave up 5 bases and J gave up 3 bases; unmatched junction bases: 6. Germline loops: CDR1 LNHDA, CDR2 SQIVND (reference sequence). The CDR3 has 14 amino acids. The CDR3 DNA reads TGTGCCAGTAGTGTCGACAGGGATCACACTGAAGCTTTCTTT. Encoded protein: CASSVDRDHTEAFF. The whole variable domain, remainder taken from reference TRBV19 and TRBJ1-1, is DGGITQSPKYLFRKEGQNVTLSCEQNLNHDAMYWYRQDPGQGLRLIYYSQIVNDFQKGDIAEGYSVSREKKESFPLTVTSAQKNPTAFYLCASSVDRDHTEAFFGQGTRLTVV.

This chain connects TRBV15 to TRBJ1-1; TRBD1 is a possible D gene (5 bases). CDR3 length: 18 amino acids. CDR1 LNHNV and CDR2 YYDKDF come from the germline V gene (reference sequence). Trimming took off 0 bases at V and 0 bases at J, with 17 bases between the two ends. CDR3 in amino acids: CATSRDSPGLIMNTEAFF. DNA for the CDR3: TGTGCCACCAGCAGAGATTCCCCGGGACTAATCATGAACACTGAAGCTTTCTTT.

V and J are TRBV10-3 and TRBJ1-2; 8 nucleotides align to TRBD1. Germline V gene data show CDR1 as ENHRY and CDR2 as SYGVKD. The V segment lost 4 bases and the J segment 2 bases; nucleotides outside the gene matches: 6. CDR3 length: 15 amino acids. The CDR3 nucleotides read TGTGCCATCAGTGGGACAGGGCGACTAAACTATGGCTACACCTTC. Its protein product is CAISGTGRLNYGYTF.

This chain joins TRBV5-4 and TRBJ1-2; possibly TRBD1 for D (5 bases). The V gene lost 6 bases and the J gene lost 2 bases, with 14 bases spanning the gap. The germline CDR1 and CDR2 sequences are SGHNT and YYREEE (reference sequence). This CDR3 has 14 residues. The CDR3 sequence is CASTPGQVNYGYTF. For the CDR3, the DNA is TGTGCCAGCACTCCAGGGCAGGTCAACTATGGCTACACCTTC.

This clone was seen only a few times. This sequence joins TRBV6-1 and TRBJ2-2, with a weak D call TRBD1 (5 bases). The germline CDR1 and CDR2 sequences are MNHNS and SASEGT. This CDR3 region has 14 residues. V lost 8 bases, J lost 2 bases, and 12 bases lay in between. CDR3 region: CASLRTTNTGELFF. The CDR3 DNA reads as TGTGCCAGCCTCCGGACAACCAACACCGGGGAGCTGTTTTTT.

The chain links TRBV10-3 to TRBJ1-1; the match to TRBD1 covers 10 bases. CDR1 is ENHRY, CDR2 SYGVKD, per germline. The CDR3 covers 14 residues. Germline trimming cut 7 bases from V and 1 base from J; bases unmatched to any gene: 3. As DNA, the CDR3 is TGTGCCATCAAGGGGACAGGGGCGAACACTGAAGCTTTCTTT. Residues: CAIKGTGANTEAFF.

This chain links TRBV6-6 with TRBJ2-2; 8 bases are a match to TRBD1. CDR1 is MNHNY, CDR2 SVGAGI, per germline (reference sequence). J lost 6 bases, V lost 2 bases, and 2 bases had no gene match. The CDR3 contains 14 residues. The DNA of the CDR3 is TGTGCCAGCAGTTACAACAGGGGGTCCGGGGAGCTGTTTTTT. It is translated as CASSYNRGSGELFF.

In its sample, this clone was seen a few times. This chain uses TRBV19 with TRBJ1-4, with no clear D. The CDR3 runs to 15 residues. The V end lost 2 bases, the J end lost 5 bases, and 12 bases lay between the germline ends. The germline CDR1 and CDR2 sequences are LNHDA and SQIVND (reference sequence). The CDR3 nucleotides are TGTGCCAGTAGTATATATGGCAGAGCGAATGAAAAACTGTTTTTT. It yields the protein CASSIYGRANEKLFF. The full variable domain, with the rest looked up from reference TRBV19 and TRBJ1-4, is DGGITQSPKYLFRKEGQNVTLSCEQNLNHDAMYWYRQDPGQGLRLIYYSQIVNDFQKGDIAEGYSVSREKKESFPLTVTSAQKNPTAFYLCASSIYGRANEKLFFGSGTQLSVL.

This clone was counted between two and nine times. The V call is TRBV27, the J call TRBJ1-2, with TRBD1 identical over 7 bases. The trim removed 3 bases at V and 2 bases at J, leaving 6 bases unmatched. Germline CDR1 and CDR2: MNHEY and SMNVEV (reference sequence). This CDR3 region has 15 residues. The CDR3 region is CASSFQGVGNYGYTF. CDR3 coding DNA: TGTGCCAGCAGTTTTCAGGGGGTGGGGAACTATGGCTACACCTTC.

The rearrangement links TRBV5-1 to TRBJ2-1; 9 bases fit TRBD1. Germline values: CDR1 SGHRS, CDR2 YFSETQ. The trim removed 4 bases at V and 5 bases at J, leaving 7 bases unmatched. This CDR3 has 15 amino acids. In nucleotides, the CDR3 is TGCGCCAGCAGCCCATGGACAGGGGCCCACAATGAGCAGTTCTTC. Protein sequence: CASSPWTGAHNEQFF.

V and J are TRBV12-5 and TRBJ2-1, with 7 positions matching TRBD2. The germline V gene has CDR1 LGHNT and CDR2 FRNRAP. V shed 7 bases, J shed 6 bases, and the junction held 6 bases outside the gene matches. The CDR3 has 13 amino acids. The CDR3 sequence is CASVGRGSNEQFF. In nucleotides, the CDR3 is TGTGCTAGTGTTGGGAGGGGATCCAATGAGCAGTTCTTC.

The chain is built from TRBV28 and TRBJ1-3; D not certain. Between the trimmed V and J ends, which lost 5 bases and 1 base, there was a span of 12 bases. CDR1 is MDHEN and CDR2 is SYDVKM in the germline V gene. The CDR3 contains 15 residues. This CDR3 is CASSPPAGSGNTIYF. CDR3 nucleotides: TGTGCCAGCAGTCCCCCGGCGGGGTCTGGAAACACCATATATTTT.

The count of this clone is one. V gene TRBV28 combines with J gene TRBJ2-5; no clear D gene. V dropped 6 bases and J dropped 5 bases, with 13 bases sitting between them. This CDR3 is 13 amino acids long. CDR1 and CDR2 from the germline V gene are MDHEN and SYDVKM. The CDR3 here is CASSRLQRETQYF. DNA of the CDR3: TGTGCCAGCAGCCGACTCCAAAGGGAGACCCAGTACTTC.

This clone was observed a handful of times. The chain is built from TRBV28 and TRBJ1-3, with 7 nucleotides matching TRBD1. Germline CDR1 MDHEN, CDR2 SYDVKM. The CDR3 extends over 16 amino acids. The junction had 9 bases not matched to a gene; V was cut back by 3 bases and J by 4 bases. The CDR3 loop reads CASSFGSRGQGNTIYF. The CDR3 DNA reads TGTGCCAGCAGTTTTGGAAGTAGGGGACAGGGAAACACCATATATTTT.